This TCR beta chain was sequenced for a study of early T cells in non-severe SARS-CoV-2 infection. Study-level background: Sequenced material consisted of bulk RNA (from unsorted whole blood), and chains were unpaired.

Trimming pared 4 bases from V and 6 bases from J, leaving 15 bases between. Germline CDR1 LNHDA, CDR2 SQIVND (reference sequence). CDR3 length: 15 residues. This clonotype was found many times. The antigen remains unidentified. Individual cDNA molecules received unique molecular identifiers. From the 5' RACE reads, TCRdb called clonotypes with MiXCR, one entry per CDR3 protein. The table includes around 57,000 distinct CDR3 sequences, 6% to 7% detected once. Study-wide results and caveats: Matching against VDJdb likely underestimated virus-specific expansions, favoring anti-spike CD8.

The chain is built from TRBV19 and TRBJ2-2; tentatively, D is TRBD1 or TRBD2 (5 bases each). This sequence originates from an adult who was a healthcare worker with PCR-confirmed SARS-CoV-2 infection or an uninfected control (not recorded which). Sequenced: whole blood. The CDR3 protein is CASSSTPLGAGELFF. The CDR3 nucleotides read TGTGCCAGTAGTAGCACTCCCTTGGGGGCCGGGGAGCTGTTTTTT.